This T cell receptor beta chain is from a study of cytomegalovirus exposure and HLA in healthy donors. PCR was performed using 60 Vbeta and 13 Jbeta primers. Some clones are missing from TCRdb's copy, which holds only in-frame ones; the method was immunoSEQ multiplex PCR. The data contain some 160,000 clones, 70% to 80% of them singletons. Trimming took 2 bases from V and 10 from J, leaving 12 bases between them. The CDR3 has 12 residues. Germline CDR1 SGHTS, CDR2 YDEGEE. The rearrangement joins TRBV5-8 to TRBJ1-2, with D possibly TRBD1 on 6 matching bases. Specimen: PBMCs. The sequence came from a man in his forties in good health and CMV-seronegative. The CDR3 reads CASSLRQEPYTF. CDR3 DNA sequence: TGTGCCAGCAGCTTAAGACAGGAACCCTACACCTTC.